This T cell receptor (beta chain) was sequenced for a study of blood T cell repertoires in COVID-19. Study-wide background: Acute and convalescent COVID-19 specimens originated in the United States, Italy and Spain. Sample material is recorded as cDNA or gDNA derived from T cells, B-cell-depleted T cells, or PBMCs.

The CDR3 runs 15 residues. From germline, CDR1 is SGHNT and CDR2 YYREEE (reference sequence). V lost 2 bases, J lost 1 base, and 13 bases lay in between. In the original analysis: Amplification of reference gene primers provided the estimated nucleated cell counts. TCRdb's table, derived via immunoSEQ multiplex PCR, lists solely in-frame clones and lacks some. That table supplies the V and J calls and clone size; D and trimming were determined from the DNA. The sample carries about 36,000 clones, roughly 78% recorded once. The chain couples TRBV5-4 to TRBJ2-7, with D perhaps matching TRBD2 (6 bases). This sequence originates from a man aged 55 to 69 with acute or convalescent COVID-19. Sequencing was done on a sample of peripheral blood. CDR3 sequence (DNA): TGTGCCAGCAGCTTCGGCGGGATCAGGTCCTACGAGCAGTACTTC. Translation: CASSFGGIRSYEQYF.